This T cell receptor beta chain was identified during a study of T-cell reconstitution after alpha-beta-depleted transplantation in children. From germline, CDR1 is SGDLS and CDR2 YYNGEE. This CDR3 contains 14 residues. Trimming left V 3 bases short and J 2 bases short, with 8 bases between. In its sample, this clonotype was seen many times. A TCRbeta library incorporating unique molecular identifiers was prepared. TCRdb used MiXCR to reprocess the PCR reads, holding one entry per CDR3 protein. The table shows 260,000 or so distinct CDR3 sequences, with around 12% occurring only once. Sequencing used PBMCs from the stem cell graft donor, obtained from the stem cell graft. The chain has TRBV9 and TRBJ2-2, with unresolved D. This sequence originates from a human donor who donated a stem cell graft to a child with acute lymphoblastic leukemia. CDR3 DNA: TGTGCCAGCAGCGATCAAGTTAACACCGGGGAGCTGTTTTTT. This translates into CASSDQVNTGELFF.